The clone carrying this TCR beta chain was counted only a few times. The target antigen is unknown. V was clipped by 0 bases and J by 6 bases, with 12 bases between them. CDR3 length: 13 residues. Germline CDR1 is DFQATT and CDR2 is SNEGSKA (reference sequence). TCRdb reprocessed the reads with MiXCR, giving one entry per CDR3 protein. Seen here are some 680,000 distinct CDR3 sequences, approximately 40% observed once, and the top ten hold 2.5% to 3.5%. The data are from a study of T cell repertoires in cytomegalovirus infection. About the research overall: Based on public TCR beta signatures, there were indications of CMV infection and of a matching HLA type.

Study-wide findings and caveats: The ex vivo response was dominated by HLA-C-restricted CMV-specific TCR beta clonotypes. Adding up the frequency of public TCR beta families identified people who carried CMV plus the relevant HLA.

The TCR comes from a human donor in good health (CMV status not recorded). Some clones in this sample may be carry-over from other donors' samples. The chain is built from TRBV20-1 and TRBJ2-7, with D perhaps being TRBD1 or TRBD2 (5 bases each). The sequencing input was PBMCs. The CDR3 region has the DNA TGCAGTGCTAGAGAGTTGGGGCGGGTCGAGCAGTACTTC. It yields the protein CSARELGRVEQYF.